This T cell receptor beta chain appears in the sequencing data of a study of blood T cell repertoires in COVID-19 (dated by TCRdb to 2018 to 2020). Looking at the study overall: The collaborator samples originated in the United States, Italy and Spain and spanned the acute and convalescent phases of COVID-19. The sample metadata nearly always contained a de-identified subject ID, COVID-19 status, age in years and sex. Where available, HLA class I and class II types were taken from metadata supplied by the sample provider and were not determined by assay-based typing. Subjects who had been exposed to COVID-19, were actively infected with it, or had recovered from it provided the deeply sampled blood TCRbeta repertoires that made up the dataset. Samples were obtained from the ongoing ImmuneRACE study (first 160 participants) and from 1,254 subjects provided by 6 global collaborators. The repertoires were released in a freely available public database intended as a resource for research on the immune response to SARS-CoV-2. The prospective study material was composed of cDNA or gDNA derived from T cells, B-cell-depleted T cells, or PBMCs.

In the case of this clone: What antigen it recognizes has not been identified. Base qualities are missing; no much larger clone stands one base away.

The full study reports these points: The amount of clinical and demographic metadata varied by source and participant and was provided uncurated.

V loses 7 bases at its end and J loses 3 bases; junction bases beyond the gene matches: 3. According to the germline V gene, CDR1 reads MNHEY and CDR2 reads SVGAGI. The CDR3 measures 13 amino acids from cysteine to phenylalanine. The retained sequence is limited to the CDR3, 39 bases, with the frame set at the first base. The immunoSEQ Assay, a bias-controlled multiplex PCR, was used to amplify TCRbeta CDR3 regions from genomic DNA. For the original study's pipeline: The number of nucleated cells in each sample was estimated from the amplification of reference gene primers within the assay. To quantify the absolute abundance of each unique TCRbeta CDR3 rearrangement, sequence reads were collapsed and filtered. For each sample, productive Simpson clonality was calculated by taking the square root of Simpson's diversity index across productive rearrangements. TCRdb provides this immuneACCESS table in a form limited to in-frame rearrangements. Some clones are lacking; in checked studies, under half of them reflect an unresolved V gene, and why the rest are absent is not known. V and J calls and clone size are given by that table; D and trimming were obtained from the DNA. The sample table lists more than 150,000 clones, 75% to 80% of them with a count of one. The top ten clonotypes cover 26% of the sample.

Whole blood was collected in K2EDTA tubes by collaborating institutions according to the institutions' own protocols. For TCRbeta analysis, collaborators shipped samples as frozen whole blood, isolated PBMCs, or DNA extracted from either of those sample types. What was sequenced was peripheral blood. This receptor was obtained from a woman in her seventies with acute or convalescent COVID-19. The chain employs TRBV6-5 and TRBJ2-3; 8 bases in the middle match TRBD2. The DNA sequence is TGTGCCAGCACGGCTAGCGGGACAGATACGCAGTATTTT. Its protein product is CASTASGTDTQYF.